The present T cell receptor beta chain was sequenced within a study of blood T cell repertoires in COVID-19. Overall study: The origin of the acute and convalescent COVID-19 samples was the United States, Italy and Spain. PBMCs, B-cell-depleted T cells, or T cells were the source of the cDNA or gDNA that made up the material.

The V end was cut by 5 bases, the J end by 6 bases, with 14 bases between. There are 14 residues in the CDR3. CDR1 and CDR2 from the germline V gene are SEHNR and FQNEAQ (reference sequence). Original data processing: From reference gene primer amplification, estimates of nucleated cell counts were derived. Method: immunoSEQ multiplex PCR; TCRdb's copy keeps in-frame clones and lacks some. D and trimming were read from the DNA, whereas the V and J calls and clone size are those reported in that table. This table has roughly 300,000 clones, about four fifths appearing once. The specimen sequenced was peripheral blood. The chain couples TRBV7-9 to TRBJ2-1; weak D call: TRBD2 (6 bases). The TCR was taken from a woman aged 55-69 years with active or convalescent COVID-19. In nucleotides, the CDR3 is TGTGCCAGCAGCCAACCGACTAGGGGCAATGAGCAGTTCTTC. This encodes CASSQPTRGNEQFF.